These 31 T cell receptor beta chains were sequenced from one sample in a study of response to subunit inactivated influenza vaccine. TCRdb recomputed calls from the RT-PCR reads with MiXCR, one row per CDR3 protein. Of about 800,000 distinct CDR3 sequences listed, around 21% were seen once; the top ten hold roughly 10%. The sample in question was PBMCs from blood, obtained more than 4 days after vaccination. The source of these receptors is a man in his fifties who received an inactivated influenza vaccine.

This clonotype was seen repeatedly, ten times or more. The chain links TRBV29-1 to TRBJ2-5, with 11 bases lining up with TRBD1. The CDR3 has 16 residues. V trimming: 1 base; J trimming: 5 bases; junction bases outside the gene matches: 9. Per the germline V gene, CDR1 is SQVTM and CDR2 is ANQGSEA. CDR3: CSVEGRTGGAFETQYF. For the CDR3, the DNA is TGCAGCGTTGAAGGACGGACAGGGGGCGCGTTCGAGACCCAGTACTTC.

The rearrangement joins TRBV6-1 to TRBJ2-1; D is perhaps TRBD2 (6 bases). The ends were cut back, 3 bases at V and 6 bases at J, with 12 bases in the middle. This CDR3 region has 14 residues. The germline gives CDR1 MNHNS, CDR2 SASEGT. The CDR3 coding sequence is TGTGCCAGCAGTGAGTGGGGGGTTATCAATGAGCAGTTCTTC. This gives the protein CASSEWGVINEQFF.

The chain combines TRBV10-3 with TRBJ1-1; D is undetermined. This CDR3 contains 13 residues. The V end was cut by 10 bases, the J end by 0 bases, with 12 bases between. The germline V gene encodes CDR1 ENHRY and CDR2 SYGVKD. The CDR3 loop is CATLQVVNTEAFF. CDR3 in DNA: TGTGCCACACTCCAGGTCGTGAACACTGAAGCTTTCTTT.

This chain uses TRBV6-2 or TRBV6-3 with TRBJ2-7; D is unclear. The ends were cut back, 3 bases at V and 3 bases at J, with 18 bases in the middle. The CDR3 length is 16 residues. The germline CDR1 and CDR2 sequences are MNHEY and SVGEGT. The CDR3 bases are TGTGCCAGCAGTTATACGTCGCGGCGGCTCCTCTACGAGCAGTACTTC. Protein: CASSYTSRRLLYEQYF.

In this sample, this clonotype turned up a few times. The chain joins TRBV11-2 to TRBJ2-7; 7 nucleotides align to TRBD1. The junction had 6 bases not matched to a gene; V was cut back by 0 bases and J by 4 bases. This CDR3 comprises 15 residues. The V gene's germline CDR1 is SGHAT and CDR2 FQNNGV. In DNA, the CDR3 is TGTGCCAGCAGCTTAGATCCCGGACAGGTATACGAGCAGTACTTC. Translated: CASSLDPGQVYEQYF.

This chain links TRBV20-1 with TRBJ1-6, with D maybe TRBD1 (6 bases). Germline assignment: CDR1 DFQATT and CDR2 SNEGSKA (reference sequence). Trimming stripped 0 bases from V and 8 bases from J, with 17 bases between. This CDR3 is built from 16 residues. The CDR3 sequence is CSARDSDRSADSPLHF. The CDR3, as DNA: TGCAGTGCTAGAGATAGTGACAGGTCTGCTGATTCACCCCTCCACTTT.

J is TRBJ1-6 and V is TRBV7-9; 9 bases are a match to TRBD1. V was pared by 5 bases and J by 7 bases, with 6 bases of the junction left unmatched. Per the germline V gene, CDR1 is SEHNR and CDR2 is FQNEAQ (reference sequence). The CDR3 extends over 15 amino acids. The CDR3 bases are TGTGCCAGCAGCCGTAGTGGGACAGGGAATTCACCCCTCCACTTT. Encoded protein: CASSRSGTGNSPLHF.

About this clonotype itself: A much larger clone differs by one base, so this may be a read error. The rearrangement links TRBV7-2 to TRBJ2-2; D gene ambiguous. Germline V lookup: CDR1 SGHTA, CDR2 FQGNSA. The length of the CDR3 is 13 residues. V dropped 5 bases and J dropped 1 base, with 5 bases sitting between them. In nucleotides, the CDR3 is TGTGCCAGCAGCGGCAGGAACACCGGGGAGCTGTTTTTT. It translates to CASSGRNTGELFF.

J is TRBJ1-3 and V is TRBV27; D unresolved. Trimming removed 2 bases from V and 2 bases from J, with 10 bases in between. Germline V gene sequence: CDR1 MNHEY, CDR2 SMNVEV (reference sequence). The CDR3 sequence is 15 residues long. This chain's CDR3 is CASSLNPGPGNTIYF. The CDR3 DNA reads TGTGCCAGCAGTTTAAACCCCGGACCTGGAAACACCATATATTTT.

CDR3 in amino acids: CSAQDRGTEAFF. The DNA of the CDR3 is TGCAGTGCCCAGGACAGGGGCACTGAAGCTTTCTTT. J is TRBJ1-1 and V is TRBV20-1; TRBD1 matches at 9 bases. V lost 6 bases, J lost 4 bases, and 3 bases stayed unmatched. Germline values: CDR1 DFQATT, CDR2 SNEGSKA (reference sequence). The CDR3 has 12 residues.

This CDR3 reads CATSRVDTFEQFF. The CDR3 bases are TGTGCCACCAGCAGAGTGGACACCTTTGAGCAGTTCTTC. The chain couples TRBV15 to TRBJ2-1; perhaps TRBD1 as D (5 bases). Germline V gives CDR1 LNHNV, CDR2 YYDKDF (reference sequence). This CDR3 has 13 amino acids. Trimming stripped 1 base from V and 9 bases from J, with 10 bases between.

CDR3 in DNA: TGTGCCATCAGTGAGTGGTGGGCAGGTACAGCTAACTATGGCTACACCTTC. Its protein is CAISEWWAGTANYGYTF. The rearrangement links TRBV10-3 to TRBJ1-2; D unclear. The germline CDR1 and CDR2 sequences are ENHRY and SYGVKD. The CDR3 spans 17 residues. The V gene lost 1 base and the J gene lost 0 bases, with 15 bases spanning the gap.

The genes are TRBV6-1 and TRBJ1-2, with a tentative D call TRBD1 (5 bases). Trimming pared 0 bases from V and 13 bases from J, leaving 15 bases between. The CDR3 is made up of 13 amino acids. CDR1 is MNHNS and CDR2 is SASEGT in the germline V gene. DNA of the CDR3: TGTGCCAGCAGTGAAGCTGACAGAACAGAACGCACCTTC. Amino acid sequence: CASSEADRTERTF.

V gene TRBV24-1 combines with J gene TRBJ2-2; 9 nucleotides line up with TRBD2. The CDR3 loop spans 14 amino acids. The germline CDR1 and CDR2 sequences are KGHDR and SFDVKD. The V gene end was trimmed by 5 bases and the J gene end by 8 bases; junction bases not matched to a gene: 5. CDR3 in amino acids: CATSGSGRAGELFF. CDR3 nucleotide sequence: TGTGCCACCAGTGGTAGCGGGAGAGCGGGGGAGCTGTTTTTT.

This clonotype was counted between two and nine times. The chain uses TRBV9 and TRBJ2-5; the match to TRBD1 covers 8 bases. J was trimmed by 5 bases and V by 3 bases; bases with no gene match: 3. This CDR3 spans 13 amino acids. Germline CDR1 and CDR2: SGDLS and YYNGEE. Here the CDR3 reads CASSARGRETQYF. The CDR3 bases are TGTGCCAGCAGCGCCAGGGGGCGTGAGACCCAGTACTTC.

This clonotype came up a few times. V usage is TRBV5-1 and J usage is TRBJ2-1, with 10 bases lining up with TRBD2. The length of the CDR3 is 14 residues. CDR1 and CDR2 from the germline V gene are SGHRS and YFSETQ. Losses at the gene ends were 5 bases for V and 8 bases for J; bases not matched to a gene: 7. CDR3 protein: CASSLGGTSDEQFF. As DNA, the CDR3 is TGCGCCAGCAGTCTTGGCGGGACTAGCGATGAGCAGTTCTTC. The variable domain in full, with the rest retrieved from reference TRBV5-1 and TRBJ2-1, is KAGVTQTPRYLIKTRGQQVTLSCSPISGHRSVSWYQQTPGQGLQFLFEYFSETQRNKGNFPGRFSGRQFSNSRSEMNVSTLELGDSALYLCASSLGGTSDEQFFGPGTRLTVL.

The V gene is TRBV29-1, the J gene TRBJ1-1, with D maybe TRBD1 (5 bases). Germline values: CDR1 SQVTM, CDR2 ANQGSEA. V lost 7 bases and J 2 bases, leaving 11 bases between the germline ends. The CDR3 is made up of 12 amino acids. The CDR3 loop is CSGGTGNTEAFF. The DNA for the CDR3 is TGCAGCGGAGGGACGGGAAACACTGAAGCTTTCTTT. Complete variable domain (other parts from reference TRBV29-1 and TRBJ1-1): SAVISQKPSRDICQRGTSLTIQCQVDSQVTMMFWYRQQPGQSLTLIATANQGSEATYESGFVIDKFPISRPNLTFSTLTVSNMSPEDSSIYLCSGGTGNTEAFFGQGTRLTVV.

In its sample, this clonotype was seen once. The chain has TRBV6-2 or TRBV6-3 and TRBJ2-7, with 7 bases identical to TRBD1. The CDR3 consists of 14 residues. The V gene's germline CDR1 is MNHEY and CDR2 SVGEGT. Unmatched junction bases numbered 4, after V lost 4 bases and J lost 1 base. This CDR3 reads CASSLDRRSYEQYF. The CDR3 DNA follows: TGTGCCAGCAGTTTGGACAGGCGATCCTACGAGCAGTACTTC.

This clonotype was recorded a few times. The CDR3 coding sequence is TGTGCCAGCAGCACCCATACAGATACGCAGTATTTT. It translates to CASSTHTDTQYF. The chain has TRBV9 and TRBJ2-3, with D unresolved. This CDR3 is built from 12 residues. Trimming pared 4 bases from V and 3 bases from J, leaving 6 bases between. Germline V gene data show CDR1 as SGDLS and CDR2 as YYNGEE.

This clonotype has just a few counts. DNA for the CDR3: TGTGCCAGCAGCGTCGGACAGGGGGCTACACCCCTCCACTTT. Protein sequence: CASSVGQGATPLHF. The chain joins TRBV3-1 to TRBJ1-6, with 11 bases identical to TRBD1. CDR1 is LGHDT and CDR2 is YNNKEL in the germline V gene (reference sequence). The CDR3 extends over 14 amino acids. V shed 5 bases, J shed 11 bases, and the junction held 5 bases outside the gene matches.

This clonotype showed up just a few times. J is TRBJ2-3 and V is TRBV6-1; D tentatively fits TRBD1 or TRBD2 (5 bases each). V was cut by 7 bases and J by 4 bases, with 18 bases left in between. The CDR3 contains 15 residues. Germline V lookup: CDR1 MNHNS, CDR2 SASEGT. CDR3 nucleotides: TGTGCCAGCATCAACGGACACCCCGGGGCAGATACGCAGTATTTT. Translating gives CASINGHPGADTQYF.

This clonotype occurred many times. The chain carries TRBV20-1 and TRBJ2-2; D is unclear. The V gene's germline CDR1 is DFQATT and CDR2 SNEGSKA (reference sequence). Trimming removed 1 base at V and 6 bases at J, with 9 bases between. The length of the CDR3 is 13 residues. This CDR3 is CSARVSTAGELFF. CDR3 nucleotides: TGCAGTGCTAGAGTCTCTACGGCCGGGGAGCTGTTTTTT.

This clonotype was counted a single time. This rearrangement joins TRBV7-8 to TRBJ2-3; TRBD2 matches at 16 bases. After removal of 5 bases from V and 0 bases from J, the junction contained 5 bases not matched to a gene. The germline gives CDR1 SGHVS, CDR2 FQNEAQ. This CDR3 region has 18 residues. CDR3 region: CASSPGTSGRASTDTQYF. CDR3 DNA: TGTGCCAGCAGCCCTGGGACTAGCGGGAGGGCTAGCACAGATACGCAGTATTTT.

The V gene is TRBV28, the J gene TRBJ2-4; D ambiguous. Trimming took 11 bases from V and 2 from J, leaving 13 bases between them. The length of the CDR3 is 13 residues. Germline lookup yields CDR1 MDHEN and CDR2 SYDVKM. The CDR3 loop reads CASTDVSKNIQYF. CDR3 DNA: TGTGCCTCAACGGACGTGTCCAAAAACATTCAGTACTTC.

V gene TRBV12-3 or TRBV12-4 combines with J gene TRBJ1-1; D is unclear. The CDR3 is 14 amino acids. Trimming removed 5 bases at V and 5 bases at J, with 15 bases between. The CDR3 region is CASSLQLVRTEAFF. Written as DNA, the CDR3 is TGTGCCAGCAGTCTCCAGCTGGTTCGGACTGAAGCTTTCTTT.

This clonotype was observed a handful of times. CDR3 DNA sequence: TGTGCCAGCAGCACGGGACTAGCGGAAGGGCTCTACAATGAGCAGTTCTTC. Translated: CASSTGLAEGLYNEQFF. The chain is built from TRBV7-9 and TRBJ2-1, with TRBD2 identical over 11 bases. The germline gives CDR1 SEHNR, CDR2 FQNEAQ (reference sequence). This CDR3 comprises 17 residues. The ends lost 5 bases at V and 3 bases at J; junction bases unmatched: 9.

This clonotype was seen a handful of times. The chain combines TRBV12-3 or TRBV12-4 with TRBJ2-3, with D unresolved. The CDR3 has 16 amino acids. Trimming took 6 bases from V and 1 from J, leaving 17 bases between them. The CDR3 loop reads CASSRHSGVGTDTQYF. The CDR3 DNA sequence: TGTGCCAGCAGCCGCCACAGTGGGGTGGGCACAGATACGCAGTATTTT.

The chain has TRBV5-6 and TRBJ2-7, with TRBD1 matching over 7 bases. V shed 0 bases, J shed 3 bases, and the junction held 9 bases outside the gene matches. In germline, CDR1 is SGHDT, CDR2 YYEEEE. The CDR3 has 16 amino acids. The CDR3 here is CASSLETGLAHYEQYF. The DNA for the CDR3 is TGTGCCAGCAGCTTGGAGACAGGGCTCGCCCACTACGAGCAGTACTTC.

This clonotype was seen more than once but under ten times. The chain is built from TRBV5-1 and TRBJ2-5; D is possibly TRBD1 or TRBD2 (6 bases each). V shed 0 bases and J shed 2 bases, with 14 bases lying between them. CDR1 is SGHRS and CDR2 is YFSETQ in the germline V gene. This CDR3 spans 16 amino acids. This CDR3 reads CASSLDPGATQETQYF. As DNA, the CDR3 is TGCGCCAGCAGCTTGGATCCGGGGGCGACGCAAGAGACCCAGTACTTC.

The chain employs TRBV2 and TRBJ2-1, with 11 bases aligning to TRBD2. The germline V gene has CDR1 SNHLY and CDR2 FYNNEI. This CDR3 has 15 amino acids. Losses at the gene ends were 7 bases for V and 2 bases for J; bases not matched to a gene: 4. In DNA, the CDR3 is TGTGCCAGCAATAGCGGGGGGGCCACCTACAATGAGCAGTTCTTC. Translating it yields CASNSGGATYNEQFF.

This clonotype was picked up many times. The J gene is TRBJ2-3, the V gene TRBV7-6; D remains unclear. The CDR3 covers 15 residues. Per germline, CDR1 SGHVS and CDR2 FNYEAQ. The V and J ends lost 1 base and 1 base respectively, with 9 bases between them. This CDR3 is CASSLEGSGTDTQYF. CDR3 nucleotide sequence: TGTGCCAGCAGCTTAGAAGGCAGTGGCACAGATACGCAGTATTTT.